This record covers a single T cell receptor beta chain. This sample is part of a study of blood T cell repertoires in COVID-19. Study overall: Nucleic acid was either cDNA or gDNA, and it came from T cells, B-cell-depleted T cells, or PBMCs.

This CDR3 is built from 17 residues. The J segment lost 6 bases and the V segment lost 6 bases, leaving 16 bases of the junction unmatched. Germline CDR1 is SGHDT and CDR2 is YYEEEE. Participants' reported clinical history set cohort assignment. Among Cohort 3 donors, those recovered had two negative PCRs, clearance, or symptom resolution. Per the original data handling: Reference gene primer amplification yielded estimated nucleated cell counts. The protocol was immunoSEQ multiplex PCR, while the TCRdb copy is restricted to in-frame clones and leaves out a portion. Clone size and V and J calls were adopted from that table, with D and trimming inferred from the DNA. This table has some 300,000 clones, 89% appearing once.

Sequencing was performed on PBMCs or T cells enriched from blood (not recorded which). The chain employs TRBV5-6 and TRBJ2-1, with 9 bases fitting TRBD2. The source of this sequence is a woman aged 40 to 50 who had recovered from COVID-19. This CDR3 reads CASTPMGSGSFSNEQFF. Here the CDR3 DNA reads TGTGCCAGCACCCCAATGGGTAGCGGGAGTTTCTCCAATGAGCAGTTCTTC. The full variable domain, completed using reference TRBV5-6 and TRBJ2-1, is DAGVTQSPTHLIKTRGQQVTLRCSPKSGHDTVSWYQQALGQGPQFIFQYYEEEERQRGNFPDRFSGHQFPNYSSELNVNALLLGDSALYLCASTPMGSGSFSNEQFFGPGTRLTVL.